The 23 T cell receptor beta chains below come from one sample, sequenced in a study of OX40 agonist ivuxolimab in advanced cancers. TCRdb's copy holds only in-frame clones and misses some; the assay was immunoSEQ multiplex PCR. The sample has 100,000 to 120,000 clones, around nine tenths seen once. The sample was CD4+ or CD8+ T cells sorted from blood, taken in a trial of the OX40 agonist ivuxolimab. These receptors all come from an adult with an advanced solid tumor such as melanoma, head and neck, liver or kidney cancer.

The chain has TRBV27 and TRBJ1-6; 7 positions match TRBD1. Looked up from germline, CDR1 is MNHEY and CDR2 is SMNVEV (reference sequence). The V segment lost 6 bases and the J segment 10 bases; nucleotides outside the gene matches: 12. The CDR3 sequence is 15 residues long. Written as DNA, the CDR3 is TGTGCCAGCAGCCCCTGGGGGACAGTTGCCTCACCCCTCCACTTT. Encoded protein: CASSPWGTVASPLHF.

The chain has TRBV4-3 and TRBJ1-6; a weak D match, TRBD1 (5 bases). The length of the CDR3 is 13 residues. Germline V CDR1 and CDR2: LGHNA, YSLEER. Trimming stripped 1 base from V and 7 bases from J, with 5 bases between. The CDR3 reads CASSQGDNSPLHF. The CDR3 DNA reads TGCGCCAGCAGCCAAGGGGACAATTCACCCCTCCACTTT.

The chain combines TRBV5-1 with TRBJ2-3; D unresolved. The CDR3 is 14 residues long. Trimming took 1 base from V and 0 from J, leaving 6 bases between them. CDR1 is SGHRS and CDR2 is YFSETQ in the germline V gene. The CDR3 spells CASSLPRSTDTQYF. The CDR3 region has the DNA TGCGCCAGCAGCTTGCCCAGGAGCACAGATACGCAGTATTTT.

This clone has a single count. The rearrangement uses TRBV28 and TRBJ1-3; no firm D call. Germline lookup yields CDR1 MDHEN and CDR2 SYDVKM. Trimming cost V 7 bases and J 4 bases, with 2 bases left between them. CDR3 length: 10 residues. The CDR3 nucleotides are TGTGCCAGCATCGGAAACACCATATATTTT. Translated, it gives CASIGNTIYF.

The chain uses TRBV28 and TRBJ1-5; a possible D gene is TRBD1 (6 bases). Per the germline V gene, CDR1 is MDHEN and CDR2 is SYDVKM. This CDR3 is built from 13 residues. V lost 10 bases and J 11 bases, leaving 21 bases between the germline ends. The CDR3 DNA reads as TGTGCCACCCGCGGGGGGCGAAGGCTCACCCAGCATTTT. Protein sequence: CATRGGRRLTQHF. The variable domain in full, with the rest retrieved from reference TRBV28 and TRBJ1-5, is DVKVTQSSRYLVKRTGEKVFLECVQDMDHENMFWYRQDPGLGLRLIYFSYDVKMKEKGDIPEGYSVSREKKERFSLILESASTNQTSMYLCATRGGRRLTQHFGDGTRLSIL.

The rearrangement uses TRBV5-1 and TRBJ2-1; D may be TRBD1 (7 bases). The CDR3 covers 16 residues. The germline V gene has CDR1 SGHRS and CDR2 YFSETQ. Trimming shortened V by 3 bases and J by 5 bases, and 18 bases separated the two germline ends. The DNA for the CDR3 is TGCGCCAGCAGCTCCACCATCACAGGGGAGGACAATGAGCAGTTCTTC. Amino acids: CASSSTITGEDNEQFF.

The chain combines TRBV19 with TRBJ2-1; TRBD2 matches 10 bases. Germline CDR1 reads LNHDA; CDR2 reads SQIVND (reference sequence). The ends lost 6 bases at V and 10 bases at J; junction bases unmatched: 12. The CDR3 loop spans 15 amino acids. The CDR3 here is CASSLLAGFLGEQFF. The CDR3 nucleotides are TGTGCCAGTAGCCTACTAGCGGGGTTTTTAGGCGAGCAGTTCTTC.

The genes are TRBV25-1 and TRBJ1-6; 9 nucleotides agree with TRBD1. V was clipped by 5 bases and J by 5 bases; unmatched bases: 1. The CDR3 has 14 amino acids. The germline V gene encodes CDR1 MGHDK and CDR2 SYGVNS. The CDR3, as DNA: TGTGCCAGCAGTAGGACAGGGGATAATTCACCCCTCCACTTT. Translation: CASSRTGDNSPLHF.

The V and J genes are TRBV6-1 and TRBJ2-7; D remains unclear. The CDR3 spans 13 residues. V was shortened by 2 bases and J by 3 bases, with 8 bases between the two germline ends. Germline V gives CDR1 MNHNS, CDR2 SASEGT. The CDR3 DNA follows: TGTGCCAGCAGTGAAACTGGCCTCTACGAGCAGTACTTC. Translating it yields CASSETGLYEQYF.

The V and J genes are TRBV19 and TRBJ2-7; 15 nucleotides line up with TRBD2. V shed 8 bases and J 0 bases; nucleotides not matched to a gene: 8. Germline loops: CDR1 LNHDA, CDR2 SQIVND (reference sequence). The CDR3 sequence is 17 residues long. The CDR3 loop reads CASSGTSGRKSSYEQYF. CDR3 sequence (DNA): TGTGCCAGTTCCGGGACTAGCGGGAGGAAGAGCTCCTACGAGCAGTACTTC.

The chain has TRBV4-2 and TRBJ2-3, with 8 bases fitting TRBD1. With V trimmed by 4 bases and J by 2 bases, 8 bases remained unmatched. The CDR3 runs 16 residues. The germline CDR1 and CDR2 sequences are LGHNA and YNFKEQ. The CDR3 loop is CASSLERTGLTDTQYF. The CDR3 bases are TGTGCCAGCAGCCTCGAAAGGACAGGGCTCACAGATACGCAGTATTTT.

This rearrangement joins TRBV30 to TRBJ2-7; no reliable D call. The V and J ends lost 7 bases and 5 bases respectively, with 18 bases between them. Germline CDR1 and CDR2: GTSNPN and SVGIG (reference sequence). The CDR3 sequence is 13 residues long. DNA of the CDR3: TGTGCCTTTGTTAACGACCCTCTGGACGAGCAGTACTTC. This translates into CAFVNDPLDEQYF.

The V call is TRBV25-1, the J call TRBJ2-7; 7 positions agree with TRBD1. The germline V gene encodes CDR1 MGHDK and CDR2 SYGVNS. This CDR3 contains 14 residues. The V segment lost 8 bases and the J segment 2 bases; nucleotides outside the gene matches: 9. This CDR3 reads CASRHSGTAYEQYF. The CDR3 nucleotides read TGTGCCAGCCGACACTCCGGGACAGCCTACGAGCAGTACTTC.

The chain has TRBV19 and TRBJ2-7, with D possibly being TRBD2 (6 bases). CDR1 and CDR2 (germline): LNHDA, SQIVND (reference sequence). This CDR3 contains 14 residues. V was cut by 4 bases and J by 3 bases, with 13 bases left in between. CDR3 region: CASSTPGLHYEQYF. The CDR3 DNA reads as TGTGCCAGTAGTACCCCGGGACTCCACTACGAGCAGTACTTC.

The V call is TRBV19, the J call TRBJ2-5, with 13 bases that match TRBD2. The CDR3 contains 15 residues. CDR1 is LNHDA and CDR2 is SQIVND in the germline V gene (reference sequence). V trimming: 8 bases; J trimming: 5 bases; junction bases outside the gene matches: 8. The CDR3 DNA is TGTGCCAGTGGTAGGACTAGCGGGAGCAGGGAGACCCAGTACTTC. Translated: CASGRTSGSRETQYF.

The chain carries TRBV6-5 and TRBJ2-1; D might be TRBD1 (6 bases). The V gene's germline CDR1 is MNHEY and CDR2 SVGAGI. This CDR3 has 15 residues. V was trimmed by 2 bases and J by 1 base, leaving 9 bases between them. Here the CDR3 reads CASSYGTPSYNEQFF. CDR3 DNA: TGTGCCAGCAGTTACGGGACACCGTCCTACAATGAGCAGTTCTTC.

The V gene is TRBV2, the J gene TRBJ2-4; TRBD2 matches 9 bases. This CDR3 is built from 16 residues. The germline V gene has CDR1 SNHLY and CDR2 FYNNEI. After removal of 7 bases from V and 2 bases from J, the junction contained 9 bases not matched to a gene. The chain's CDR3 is CASTFLAGRTKNIQYF. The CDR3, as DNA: TGTGCCAGCACATTCCTAGCGGGGAGGACCAAAAACATTCAGTACTTC. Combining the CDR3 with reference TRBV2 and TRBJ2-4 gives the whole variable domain EPEVTQTPSHQVTQMGQEVILRCVPISNHLYFYWYRQILGQKVEFLVSFYNNEISEKSEIFDDQFSVERPDGSNFTLKIRSTKLEDSAMYFCASTFLAGRTKNIQYFGAGTRLSVL.

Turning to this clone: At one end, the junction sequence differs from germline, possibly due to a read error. CDR3 residues: CASSPGQASNEKLFF. The DNA of the CDR3 is TGTGCTAGCAGCCCTGGACAGGCGTCTAATGAAAAACTGTTTTTT. The rearrangement uses TRBV7-7 and TRBJ1-4; 7 bases fit TRBD1. The V gene's germline CDR1 is SSHAT and CDR2 FNYEAQ (reference sequence). CDR3 size: 15 residues.

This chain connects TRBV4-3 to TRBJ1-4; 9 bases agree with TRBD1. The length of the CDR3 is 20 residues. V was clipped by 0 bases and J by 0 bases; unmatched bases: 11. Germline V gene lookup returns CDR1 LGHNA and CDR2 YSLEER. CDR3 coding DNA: TGCGCCAGCAGCCAAGATCTGATGGGACAGGGTAGATCAACTAATGAAAAACTGTTTTTT. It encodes CASSQDLMGQGRSTNEKLFF.

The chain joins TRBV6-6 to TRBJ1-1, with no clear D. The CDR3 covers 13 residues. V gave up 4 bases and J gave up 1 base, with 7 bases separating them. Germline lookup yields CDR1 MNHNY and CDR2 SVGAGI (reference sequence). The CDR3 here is CASSLPKNTEAFF. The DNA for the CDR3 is TGTGCCAGCAGTTTGCCCAAGAACACTGAAGCTTTCTTT.

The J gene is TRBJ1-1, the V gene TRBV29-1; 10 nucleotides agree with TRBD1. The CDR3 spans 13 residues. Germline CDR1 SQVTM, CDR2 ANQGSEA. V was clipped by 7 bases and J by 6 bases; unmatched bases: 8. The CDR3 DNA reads TGCAGCGCCCGGGACAGGGGAGGCGCTGAAGCTTTCTTT. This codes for CSARDRGGAEAFF. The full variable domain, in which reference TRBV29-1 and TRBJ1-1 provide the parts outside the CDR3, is SAVISQKPSRDICQRGTSLTIQCQVDSQVTMMFWYRQQPGQSLTLIATANQGSEATYESGFVIDKFPISRPNLTFSTLTVSNMSPEDSSIYLCSARDRGGAEAFFGQGTRLTVV.

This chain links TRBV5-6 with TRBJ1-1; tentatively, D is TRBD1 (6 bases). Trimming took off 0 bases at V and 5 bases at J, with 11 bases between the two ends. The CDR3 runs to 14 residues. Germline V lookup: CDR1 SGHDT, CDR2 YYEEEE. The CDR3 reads CASSLVTGPTEAFF. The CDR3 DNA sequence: TGTGCCAGCAGCTTGGTTACAGGGCCAACTGAAGCTTTCTTT.

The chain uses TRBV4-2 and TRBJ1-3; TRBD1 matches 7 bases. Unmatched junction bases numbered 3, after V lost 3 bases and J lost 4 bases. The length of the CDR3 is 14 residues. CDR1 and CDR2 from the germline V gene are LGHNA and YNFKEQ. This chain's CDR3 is CASSQEGQGNTIYF. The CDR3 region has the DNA TGTGCCAGCAGCCAGGAGGGACAGGGAAACACCATATATTTT.